A single T cell receptor beta chain is shown here with its context. What it binds is unknown. V lost 6 bases and J lost 4, with 10 bases in between. The germline gives CDR1 MNHEY, CDR2 SVGEGT. The length of the CDR3 is 12 residues. This entry belongs to a study of CD8 T cells in ankylosing spondylitis. Study-wide results and limits: Characteristic, it appeared, of ankylosing spondylitis blood was a TCR beta motif of roughly eight highly homologous variants.

TCRdb reanalysed the 5' RACE reads using MiXCR and keeps one entry per CDR3 protein. Of roughly 440,000 distinct CDR3 sequences in the sample, roughly 17% are singletons; the top ten hold about 0.94%. The receptor comes from a male donor with ankylosing spondylitis. The gene calls are TRBV6-2 or TRBV6-3 and TRBJ2-7; D perhaps matches TRBD2 (5 bases). The sample was blood, either unsorted or a sorted T cell fraction (not recorded which). CDR3 loop: CASSYGEYEQYF. CDR3 nucleotide sequence: TGTGCCAGCAGCTATGGGGAGTACGAGCAGTACTTC.